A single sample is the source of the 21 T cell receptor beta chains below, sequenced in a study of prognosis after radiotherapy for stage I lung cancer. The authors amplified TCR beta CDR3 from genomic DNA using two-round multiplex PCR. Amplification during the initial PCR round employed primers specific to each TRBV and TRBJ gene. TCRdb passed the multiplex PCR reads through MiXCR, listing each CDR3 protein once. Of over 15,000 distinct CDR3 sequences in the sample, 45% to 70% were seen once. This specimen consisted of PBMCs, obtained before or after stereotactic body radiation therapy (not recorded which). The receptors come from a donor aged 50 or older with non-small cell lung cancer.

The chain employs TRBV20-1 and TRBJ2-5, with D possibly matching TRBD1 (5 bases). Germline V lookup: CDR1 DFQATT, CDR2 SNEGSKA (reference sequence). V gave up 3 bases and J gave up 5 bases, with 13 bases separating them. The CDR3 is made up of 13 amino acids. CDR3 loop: CSARIAGMETQYF. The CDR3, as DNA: TGCAGTGCTAGGATAGCAGGGATGGAGACCCAGTACTTC.

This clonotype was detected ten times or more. The CDR3 protein is CSARIGDVYGYTF. CDR3 DNA: TGCAGTGCCCGAATAGGCGACGTCTATGGCTACACCTTC. V usage is TRBV20-1 and J usage is TRBJ1-2; D gene unclear. V lost 6 bases to trimming and J lost 4 bases, with 15 bases between them. The CDR3 is 13 residues long. Germline V CDR1 and CDR2: DFQATT, SNEGSKA (reference sequence).

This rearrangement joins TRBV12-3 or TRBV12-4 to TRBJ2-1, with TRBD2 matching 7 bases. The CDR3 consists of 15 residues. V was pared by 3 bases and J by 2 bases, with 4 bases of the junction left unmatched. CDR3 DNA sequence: TGTGCCAGCAGTTTCTTTAGCGGGCCCTACAATGAGCAGTTCTTC. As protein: CASSFFSGPYNEQFF.

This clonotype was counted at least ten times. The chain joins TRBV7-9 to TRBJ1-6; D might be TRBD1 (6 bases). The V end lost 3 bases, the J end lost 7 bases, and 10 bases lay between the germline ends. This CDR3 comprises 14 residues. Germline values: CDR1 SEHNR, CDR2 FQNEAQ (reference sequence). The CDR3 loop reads CASSLGQQNSPLHF. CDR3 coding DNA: TGTGCCAGCAGCTTGGGACAACAAAATTCACCCCTCCACTTT.

Here the CDR3 DNA reads TGTGCCAACAGCACGTCGGGGGTCAATGAGCAGTTCTTC. Its translation: CANSTSGVNEQFF. The gene calls are TRBV6-1 and TRBJ2-1; tentatively, D is TRBD2 (6 bases). CDR1 is MNHNS and CDR2 is SASEGT in the germline V gene. The CDR3 extends over 13 amino acids. Trimming left V 10 bases short and J 6 bases short, with 16 bases between.

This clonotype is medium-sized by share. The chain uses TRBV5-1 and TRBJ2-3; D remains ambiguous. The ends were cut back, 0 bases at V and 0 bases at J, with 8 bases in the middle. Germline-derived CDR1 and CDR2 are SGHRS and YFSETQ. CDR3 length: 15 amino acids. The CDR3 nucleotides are TGCGCCAGCAGCTTGGACAAAACTAGCACAGATACGCAGTATTTT. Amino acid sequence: CASSLDKTSTDTQYF.

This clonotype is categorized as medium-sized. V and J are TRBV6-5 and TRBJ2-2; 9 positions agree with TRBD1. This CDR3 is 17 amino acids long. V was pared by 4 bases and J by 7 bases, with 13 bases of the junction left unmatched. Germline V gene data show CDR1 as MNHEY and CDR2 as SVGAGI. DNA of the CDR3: TGTGCCAGCAGTTCGAGGACAGGGGCGACCCGCGGCGGGGAGCTGTTTTTT. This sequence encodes CASSSRTGATRGGELFF.

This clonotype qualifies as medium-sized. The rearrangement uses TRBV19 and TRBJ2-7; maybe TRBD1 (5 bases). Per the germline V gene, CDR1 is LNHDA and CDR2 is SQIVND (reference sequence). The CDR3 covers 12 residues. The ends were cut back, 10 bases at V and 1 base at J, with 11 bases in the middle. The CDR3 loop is CATLDSSYEQYF. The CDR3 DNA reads TGTGCCACGCTCGACAGTTCCTACGAGCAGTACTTC. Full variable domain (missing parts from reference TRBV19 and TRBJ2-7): DGGITQSPKYLFRKEGQNVTLSCEQNLNHDAMYWYRQDPGQGLRLIYYSQIVNDFQKGDIAEGYSVSREKKESFPLTVTSAQKNPTAFYLCATLDSSYEQYFGPGTRLTVT.

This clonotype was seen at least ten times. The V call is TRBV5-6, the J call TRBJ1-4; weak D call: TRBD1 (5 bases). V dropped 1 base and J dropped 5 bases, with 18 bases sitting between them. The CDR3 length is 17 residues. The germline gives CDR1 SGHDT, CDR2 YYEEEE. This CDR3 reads CASSLQIWVRGNEKLFF. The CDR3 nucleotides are TGTGCCAGCAGCTTGCAGATTTGGGTTCGGGGGAATGAAAAACTGTTTTTT.

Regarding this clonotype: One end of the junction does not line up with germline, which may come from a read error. CDR3 in DNA: TGTGCTAGCAGTGAGGGCGGGAGAGGAAATGAGCAGCTCTTC. It encodes CASSEGGRGNEQLF. The rearrangement uses TRBV7-7 and TRBJ2-1; 7 bases are shared with TRBD2. This CDR3 spans 14 amino acids. Germline CDR1 SSHAT, CDR2 FNYEAQ (reference sequence). Full variable domain (remainder filled in from reference TRBV7-7 and TRBJ2-1): GAGVSQSPRYKVTKRGQDVTLRCDPISSHATLYWYQQALGQGPEFLTYFNYEAQPDKSGLPSDRFSAERPEGSISTLTIQRTEQRDSAMYRCASSEGGRGNEQLFGPGTRLTVL.

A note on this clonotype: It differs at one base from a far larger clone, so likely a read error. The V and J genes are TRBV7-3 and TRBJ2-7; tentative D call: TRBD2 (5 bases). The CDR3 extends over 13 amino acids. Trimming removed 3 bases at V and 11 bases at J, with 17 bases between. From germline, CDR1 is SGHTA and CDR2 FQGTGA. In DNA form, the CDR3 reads TGTGCCAGCAGCTTCGAGTCGAGGGAGACCAAGTACTTC. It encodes CASSFESRETKYF.

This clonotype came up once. The DNA of the CDR3 is TGTGCCAGCAGTGAAGAGGGCGGGTTCGAGACCCAGTACTTC. It yields the protein CASSEEGGFETQYF. This chain links TRBV6-1 with TRBJ2-5; TRBD2 is a possible D gene (5 bases). The CDR3 has 14 amino acids. Trimming removed 1 base from V and 5 bases from J, with 11 bases in between. The V gene's germline CDR1 is MNHNS and CDR2 SASEGT.

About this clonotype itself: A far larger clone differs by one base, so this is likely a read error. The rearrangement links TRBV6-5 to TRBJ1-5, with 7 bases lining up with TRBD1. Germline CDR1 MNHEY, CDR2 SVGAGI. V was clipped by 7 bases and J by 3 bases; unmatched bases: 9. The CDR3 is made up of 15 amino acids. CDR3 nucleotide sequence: TGTGCCAGCATCCGGGACAGCGACCTCAATCAGCCCCAGCATTTT. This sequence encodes CASIRDSDLNQPQHF.

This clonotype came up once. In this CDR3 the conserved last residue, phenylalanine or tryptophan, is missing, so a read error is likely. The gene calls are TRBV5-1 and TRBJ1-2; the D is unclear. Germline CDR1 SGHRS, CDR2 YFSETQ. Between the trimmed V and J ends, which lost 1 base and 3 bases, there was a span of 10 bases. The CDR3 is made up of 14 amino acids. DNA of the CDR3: TGCGCCAGCAGCTTGAGAGCTGTTGACTATGGCTACACCCTC. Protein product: CASSLRAVDYGYTL.

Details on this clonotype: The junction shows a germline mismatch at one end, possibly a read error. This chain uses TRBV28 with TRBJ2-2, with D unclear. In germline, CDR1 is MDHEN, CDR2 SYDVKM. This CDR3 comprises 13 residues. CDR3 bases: TGTGCCAGCGCCAGTGGGCGCACCGTGGAGCTATTTTTT. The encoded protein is CASASGRTVELFF.

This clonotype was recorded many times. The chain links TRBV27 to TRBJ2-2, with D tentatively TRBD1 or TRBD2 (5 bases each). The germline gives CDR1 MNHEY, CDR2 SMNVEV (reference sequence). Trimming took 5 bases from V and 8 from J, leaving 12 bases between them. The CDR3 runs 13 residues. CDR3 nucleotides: TGTGCCAGCAGTGATCGGGGACGAGGGGAGCTGTTTTTT. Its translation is CASSDRGRGELFF.

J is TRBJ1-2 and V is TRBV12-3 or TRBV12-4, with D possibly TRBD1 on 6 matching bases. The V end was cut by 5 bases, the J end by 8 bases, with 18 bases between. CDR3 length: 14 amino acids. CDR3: CASSQNDRFRGYTF. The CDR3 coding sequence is TGTGCCAGCAGTCAAAACGACAGGTTTCGAGGCTACACCTTC.

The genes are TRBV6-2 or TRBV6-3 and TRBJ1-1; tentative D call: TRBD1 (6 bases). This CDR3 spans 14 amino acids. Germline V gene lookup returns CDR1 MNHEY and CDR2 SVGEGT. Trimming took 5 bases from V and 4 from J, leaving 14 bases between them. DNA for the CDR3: TGTGCCAGCAGTGAAGGGGGGACACGCACTGAAGCTTTCTTT. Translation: CASSEGGTRTEAFF.

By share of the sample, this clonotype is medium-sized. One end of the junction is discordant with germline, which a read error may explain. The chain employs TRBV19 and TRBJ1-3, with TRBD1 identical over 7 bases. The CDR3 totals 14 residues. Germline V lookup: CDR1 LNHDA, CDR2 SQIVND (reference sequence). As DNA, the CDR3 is TGTGCCAGTAGTACCAATTACAGGGGAAGCACCATATATTTT. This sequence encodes CASSTNYRGSTIYF.

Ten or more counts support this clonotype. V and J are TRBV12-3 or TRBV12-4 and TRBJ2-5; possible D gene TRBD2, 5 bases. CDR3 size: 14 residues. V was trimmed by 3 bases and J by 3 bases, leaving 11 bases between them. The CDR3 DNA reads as TGTGCCAGCAGTTTTTTTTCCGGGGAAGAGACCCAGTACTTC. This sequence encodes CASSFFSGEETQYF.

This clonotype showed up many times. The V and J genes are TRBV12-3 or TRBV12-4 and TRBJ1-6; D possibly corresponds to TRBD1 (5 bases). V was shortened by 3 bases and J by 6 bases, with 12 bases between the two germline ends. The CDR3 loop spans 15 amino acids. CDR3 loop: CASSLGQGGNSPLHF. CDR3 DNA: TGTGCCAGCAGTTTGGGGCAGGGTGGTAATTCACCCCTCCACTTT.